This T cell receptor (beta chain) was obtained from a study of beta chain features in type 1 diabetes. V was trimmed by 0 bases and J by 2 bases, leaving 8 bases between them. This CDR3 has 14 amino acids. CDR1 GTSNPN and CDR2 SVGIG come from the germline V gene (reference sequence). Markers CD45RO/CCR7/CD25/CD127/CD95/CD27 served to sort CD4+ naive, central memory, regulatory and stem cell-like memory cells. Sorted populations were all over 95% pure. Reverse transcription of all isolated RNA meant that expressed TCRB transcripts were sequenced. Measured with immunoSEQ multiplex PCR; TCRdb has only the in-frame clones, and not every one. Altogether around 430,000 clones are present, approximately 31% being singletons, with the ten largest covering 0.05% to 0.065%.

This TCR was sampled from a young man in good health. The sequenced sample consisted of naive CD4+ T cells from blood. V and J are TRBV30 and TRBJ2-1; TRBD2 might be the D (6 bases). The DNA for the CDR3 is TGTGCCTGGAGTGTGCGGGACCCCTACAATGAGCAGTTCTTC. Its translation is CAWSVRDPYNEQFF. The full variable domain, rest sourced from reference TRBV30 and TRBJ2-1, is SQTIHQWPATLVQPVGSPLSLECTVEGTSNPNLYWYRQAAGRGLQLLFYSVGIGQISSEVPQNLSASRPQDRQFILSSKKLLLSDSGFYLCAWSVRDPYNEQFFGPGTRLTVL.